Reported below is one TCR beta chain. As yet, its antigen is unknown. The data were taken from a study of T cells in tuberculosis. The wider study: A South African cohort included IGRA-negative adolescents, latently infected IGRA-positive adolescents and adults with active tuberculosis. Study-level results: Shorter CDR3-alpha in active tuberculosis partly drove smaller distances. Active tuberculosis cases were adults; controls were adolescents.

V was trimmed by 8 bases and J by 0 bases, leaving 20 bases between them. The germline V gene has CDR1 LNHDA and CDR2 SQIVND (reference sequence). CDR3 length: 18 residues. Latent tuberculosis screening used tuberculin skin test and IGRA at entry. Clones were sequenced by immunoSEQ multiplex PCR, and TCRdb holds only the in-frame ones, with some missing. The repertoire includes about 29,000 clones, approximately 93% of them detected once, and 4.9% sits in the top ten. Sequencing input: PBMCs. The chain employs TRBV19 and TRBJ2-6; D perhaps matches TRBD1 (7 bases). The sequence was obtained from a donor aged 10-29 years with latent tuberculosis or without tuberculosis infection. CDR3 amino acids: CASLGGTDSLSGANVLTF. CDR3 nucleotide sequence: TGTGCCAGTTTAGGGGGGACAGATTCCCTCTCTGGGGCCAACGTCCTGACTTTC.